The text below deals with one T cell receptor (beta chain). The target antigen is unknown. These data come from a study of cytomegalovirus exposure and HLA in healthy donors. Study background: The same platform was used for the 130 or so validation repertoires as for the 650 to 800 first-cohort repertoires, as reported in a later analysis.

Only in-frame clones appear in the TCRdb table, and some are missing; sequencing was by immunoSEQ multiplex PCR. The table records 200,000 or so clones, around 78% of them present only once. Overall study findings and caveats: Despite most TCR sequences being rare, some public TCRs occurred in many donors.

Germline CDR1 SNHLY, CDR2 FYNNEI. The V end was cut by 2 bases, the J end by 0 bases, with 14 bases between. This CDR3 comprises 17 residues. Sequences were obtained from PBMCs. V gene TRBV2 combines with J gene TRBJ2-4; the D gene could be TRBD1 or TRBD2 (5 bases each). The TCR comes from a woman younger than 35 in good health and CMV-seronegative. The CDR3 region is CASSEMRGTLAKNIQYF. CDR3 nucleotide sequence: TGTGCCAGCAGTGAAATGAGGGGAACGTTAGCCAAAAACATTCAGTACTTC.